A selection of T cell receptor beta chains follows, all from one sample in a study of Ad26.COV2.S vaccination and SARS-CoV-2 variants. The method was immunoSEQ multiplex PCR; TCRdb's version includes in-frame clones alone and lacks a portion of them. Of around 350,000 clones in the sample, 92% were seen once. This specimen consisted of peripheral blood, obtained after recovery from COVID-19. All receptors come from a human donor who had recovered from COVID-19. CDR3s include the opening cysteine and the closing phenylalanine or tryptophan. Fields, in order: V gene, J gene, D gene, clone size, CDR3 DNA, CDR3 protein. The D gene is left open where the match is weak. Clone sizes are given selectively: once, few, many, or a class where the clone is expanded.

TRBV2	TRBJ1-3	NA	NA	TGTGCCAGCAGTGAAGTACGGGGCGAGAACACCATATATTTT	CASSEVRGENTIYF
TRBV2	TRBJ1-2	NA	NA	TGTGCCAGCGGAGCGACCACGGTGAGCTATGGCTACACCTTC	CASGATTVSYGYTF
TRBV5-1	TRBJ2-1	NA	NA	TGCGCCAGCAGCTTGTCCGGGACGGAGGGCTACAATGAGCAGTTCTTC	CASSLSGTEGYNEQFF
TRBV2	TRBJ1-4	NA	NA	TGTGCCAGCAGTGACCCCGACAGAGCCGAAAAACTGTTTTTT	CASSDPDRAEKLFF
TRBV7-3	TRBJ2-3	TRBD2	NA	TGTGCCAGCAGGTTAGCGGGGGGCACAGATACGCAGTATTTT	CASRLAGGTDTQYF
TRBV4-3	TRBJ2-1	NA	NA	TGCGCCAGCAGCCGGACAGCATTAAACAATGAGCAGTTCTTC	CASSRTALNNEQFF
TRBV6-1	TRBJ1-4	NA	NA	TGTGCCAGCAGTGAAGGATCCGCAACTAATGAAAAACTGTTTTTT	CASSEGSATNEKLFF
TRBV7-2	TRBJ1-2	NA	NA	TGTGCCAGCAGCTTAGTTGCGACAGGCAACTATGGCTACACCTTC	CASSLVATGNYGYTF
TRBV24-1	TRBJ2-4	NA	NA	TGTGCCACCAGTGATTTTATGAGCATTCAGTACTTC	CATSDFMSIQYF
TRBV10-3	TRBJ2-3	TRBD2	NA	TGTGCCATCCTGCTAGCGGGAACAGATACGCAGTATTTT	CAILLAGTDTQYF
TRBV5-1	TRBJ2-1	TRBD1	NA	TGCGCCAGCAGCCCGTCTCGAGGGGGCTCTTCGCGGTCCTACAATGAGCAGTTCTTC	CASSPSRGGSSRSYNEQFF
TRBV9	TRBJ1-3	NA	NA	TGTGCCAGCAGCGAAGGGCCCAACCCTGGAAACACCATATATTTT	CASSEGPNPGNTIYF
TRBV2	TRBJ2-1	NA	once	TGTGCCAGCAGTGAAGGTGTCCGCGGGCGGACAGAAGAGCAGTTCTTC	CASSEGVRGRTEEQFF
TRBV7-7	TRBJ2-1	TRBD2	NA	TGTGCTAGCAGCTCGCGACTAGCAGACAATGAGCAGTTCTTC	CASSSRLADNEQFF
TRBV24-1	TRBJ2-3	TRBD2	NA	TGTGCCACCAGTGAGGGGGGGGGAGGCACAGATACGCAGTATTTT	CATSEGGGGTDTQYF
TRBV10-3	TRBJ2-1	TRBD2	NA	TGTGCCATCGGTCGAAGATCTAGCGGGGACAATGAGCAGTTCTTC	CAIGRRSSGDNEQFF
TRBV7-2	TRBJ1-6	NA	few	TGTGCCAGCAGCCCCCGAGGGCATGACAATTCACCCCTCCACTTT	CASSPRGHDNSPLHF
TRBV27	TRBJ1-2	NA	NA	TGTGCCAGCAGTCCCCGCACAGGGTCCGGTCGGGGCTACACCTTC	CASSPRTGSGRGYTF
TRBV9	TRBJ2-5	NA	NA	TGTGCCAGCAGCGTGGGGTTAAAAGAGACCCAGTACTTC	CASSVGLKETQYF
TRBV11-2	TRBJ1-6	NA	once	TGTGCCAGCAGCTTCCAAAAATATTCACCCCTCCACTTT	CASSFQKYSPLHF
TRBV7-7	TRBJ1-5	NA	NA	TGTGCTAGCAGCAGACAGGTCAATCAGCCCCAGCATTTT	CASSRQVNQPQHF
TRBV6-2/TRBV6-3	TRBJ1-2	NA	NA	TGTGCCAGCAGTTACTCTCCGGGGGAGAGCTATGGCTACACCTTC	CASSYSPGESYGYTF